These T cell receptor beta chains were read from a single sample in a study of cytomegalovirus exposure and HLA in healthy donors. Sequenced by immunoSEQ multiplex PCR; TCRdb stores in-frame clones only, minus some. The table shows 150,000 to 200,000 clones, with approximately 83% occurring only once. Material for sequencing was PBMCs. The receptors shown here come from a man aged 18 to 30 in good health and CMV-seropositive. Each CDR3 is given with its conserved first and last residue. A D gene is named only where the DNA matches it firmly. Expanded clones are given a class, and other clones once, few, many or no size at all.

clone size: NA; D gene: NA; V gene: TRBV7-6; J gene: TRBJ2-5; CDR3 protein: CASSLALSETQYF; CDR3 DNA: TGTGCCAGCAGCTTAGCCCTCAGTGAGACCCAGTACTTC
clone size: few; D gene: TRBD1; V gene: TRBV6-6; J gene: TRBJ1-1; CDR3 protein: CASRRTGPEAFF; CDR3 DNA: TGTGCCAGCAGACGGACAGGGCCTGAAGCTTTCTTT
clone size: NA; D gene: NA; V gene: TRBV5-1; J gene: TRBJ2-2; CDR3 protein: CASSGVWTPDTGELFF; CDR3 DNA: TGCGCCAGCAGTGGGGTGTGGACACCCGACACCGGGGAGCTGTTTTTT
clone size: NA; D gene: NA; V gene: TRBV6-5; J gene: TRBJ1-2; CDR3 protein: CASSYSAQTDGYTF; CDR3 DNA: TGTGCCAGCAGTTACTCGGCACAGACGGATGGCTACACCTTC
clone size: NA; D gene: NA; V gene: TRBV19; J gene: TRBJ1-1; CDR3 protein: CASNPMGAATEAFF; CDR3 DNA: TGTGCCAGTAATCCCATGGGGGCAGCCACTGAAGCTTTCTTT
clone size: NA; D gene: NA; V gene: TRBV21-1; J gene: TRBJ1-6; CDR3 protein: CASSNHLTGSNSPLHF; CDR3 DNA: TGTGCCAGCAGCAACCATCTGACAGGGTCTAATTCACCCCTCCACTTT
clone size: NA; D gene: TRBD2; V gene: TRBV2; J gene: TRBJ2-7; CDR3 protein: CASTQSGGESEQYF; CDR3 DNA: TGTGCCAGCACCCAGAGCGGGGGGGAATCCGAGCAGTACTTC
clone size: NA; D gene: TRBD1; V gene: TRBV7-9; J gene: TRBJ1-1; CDR3 protein: CSSSGDRAESFF; CDR3 DNA: TGTTCCAGCAGCGGGGACAGAGCGGAATCTTTCTTT
clone size: NA; D gene: TRBD1; V gene: TRBV7-9; J gene: TRBJ1-1; CDR3 protein: CASSLRGQGMSTEAFF; CDR3 DNA: TGTGCCAGCAGCTTAAGGGGACAGGGGATGAGCACTGAAGCTTTCTTT
clone size: NA; D gene: TRBD1; V gene: TRBV10-3; J gene: TRBJ1-1; CDR3 protein: CAISDRGRANTEAFF; CDR3 DNA: TGTGCCATCAGCGACAGGGGTCGTGCGAACACTGAAGCTTTCTTT
clone size: NA; D gene: TRBD2; V gene: TRBV5-1; J gene: TRBJ2-7; CDR3 protein: CASSLASGIYEQYF; CDR3 DNA: TGCGCCAGCAGCTTGGCTAGCGGCATCTACGAGCAGTACTTC
clone size: NA; D gene: NA; V gene: TRBV30; J gene: TRBJ2-3; CDR3 protein: CAGGGGTDTQYF; CDR3 DNA: TGTGCCGGCGGAGGGGGCACAGATACGCAGTATTTT
clone size: NA; D gene: NA; V gene: TRBV18; J gene: TRBJ1-1; CDR3 protein: CASSSGNTEAFF; CDR3 DNA: TGTGCCAGCTCATCAGGGAACACTGAAGCTTTCTTT
clone size: NA; D gene: NA; V gene: TRBV9; J gene: TRBJ2-3; CDR3 protein: CASSVGVRGDTQYF; CDR3 DNA: TGTGCCAGCAGCGTAGGGGTCCGAGGAGATACGCAGTATTTT
clone size: NA; D gene: NA; V gene: TRBV19; J gene: TRBJ2-1; CDR3 protein: CASSMTGYYNEQFF; CDR3 DNA: TGTGCCAGTAGTATGACAGGTTATTACAATGAGCAGTTCTTC
clone size: few; D gene: NA; V gene: TRBV5-1; J gene: TRBJ1-4; CDR3 protein: CASSSTDRMKLFF; CDR3 DNA: TGCGCCAGCAGCTCAACAGATCGAATGAAACTGTTTTTT
clone size: NA; D gene: TRBD2; V gene: TRBV7-2; J gene: TRBJ2-3; CDR3 protein: CASSGQRGISTDTQYF; CDR3 DNA: TGTGCCAGCAGCGGACAGCGGGGGATTAGCACAGATACGCAGTATTTT
clone size: once; D gene: TRBD2; V gene: TRBV7-2; J gene: TRBJ2-5; CDR3 protein: CASSLGLAGGLGETQYF; CDR3 DNA: TGTGCCAGCAGCCTCGGACTAGCGGGGGGCCTGGGGGAGACCCAGTACTTC
clone size: NA; D gene: NA; V gene: TRBV6-5; J gene: TRBJ2-3; CDR3 protein: CASSYSTHTDTQYF; CDR3 DNA: TGTGCCAGCAGTTACTCGACTCACACAGATACGCAGTATTTT
clone size: NA; D gene: TRBD1; V gene: TRBV4-3; J gene: TRBJ2-7; CDR3 protein: CASSRTLGQSYEQYF; CDR3 DNA: TGCGCCAGCAGCCGAACCTTGGGACAGTCCTACGAGCAGTACTTC
clone size: NA; D gene: NA; V gene: TRBV28; J gene: TRBJ1-4; CDR3 protein: CASTKGVLNNEKLFF; CDR3 DNA: TGTGCCAGCACTAAAGGGGTCCTGAATAATGAAAAACTGTTTTTT
clone size: NA; D gene: NA; V gene: TRBV18; J gene: TRBJ2-5; CDR3 protein: CASSSLGGGLQETQYF; CDR3 DNA: TGTGCCAGCTCATCCCTTGGGGGGGGCCTCCAAGAGACCCAGTACTTC
clone size: NA; D gene: NA; V gene: TRBV6-1; J gene: TRBJ2-2; CDR3 protein: CASTERGTTGELFF; CDR3 DNA: TGTGCCAGCACCGAAAGGGGGACCACCGGGGAGCTGTTTTTT
clone size: NA; D gene: TRBD2; V gene: TRBV4-2; J gene: TRBJ2-2; CDR3 protein: CASSRRAGGLAGELFF; CDR3 DNA: TGTGCCAGCAGCCGGAGGGCGGGGGGCCTGGCCGGGGAGCTGTTTTTT
clone size: NA; D gene: TRBD1; V gene: TRBV12-5; J gene: TRBJ2-7; CDR3 protein: CASGFGDRAYEQYF; CDR3 DNA: TGTGCTAGTGGTTTCGGGGACAGGGCCTACGAGCAGTACTTC
clone size: NA; D gene: NA; V gene: TRBV5-1; J gene: TRBJ2-5; CDR3 protein: CASSFTPGVGQETQYF; CDR3 DNA: TGCGCCAGCAGCTTCACCCCCGGGGTGGGCCAAGAGACCCAGTACTTC
clone size: NA; D gene: NA; V gene: TRBV19; J gene: TRBJ1-1; CDR3 protein: CASSIQTWGGVLTEAFF; CDR3 DNA: TGTGCCAGTAGTATCCAAACGTGGGGGGGGGTTCTCACTGAAGCTTTCTTT